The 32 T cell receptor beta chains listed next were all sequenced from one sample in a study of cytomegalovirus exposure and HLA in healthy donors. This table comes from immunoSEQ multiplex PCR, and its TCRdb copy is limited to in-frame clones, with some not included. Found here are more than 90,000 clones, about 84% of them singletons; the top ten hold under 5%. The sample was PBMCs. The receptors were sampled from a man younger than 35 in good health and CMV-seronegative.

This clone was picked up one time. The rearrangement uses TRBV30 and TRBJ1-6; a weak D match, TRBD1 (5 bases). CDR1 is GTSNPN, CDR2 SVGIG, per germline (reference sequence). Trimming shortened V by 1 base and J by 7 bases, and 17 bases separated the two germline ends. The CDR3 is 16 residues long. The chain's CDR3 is CAWSGAILGGNSPLHF. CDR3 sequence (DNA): TGTGCCTGGAGTGGAGCAATTTTGGGGGGGAATTCACCCCTCCACTTT.

DNA of the CDR3: TGTGCCAGCAGTTCCCTCCCCACATGGCTTAACACTGAAGCTTTCTTT. Protein product: CASSSLPTWLNTEAFF. The V gene is TRBV6-5, the J gene TRBJ1-1; D remains ambiguous. Germline CDR1 MNHEY, CDR2 SVGAGI. V shed 4 bases and J shed 2 bases, with 17 bases lying between them. This CDR3 contains 16 residues.

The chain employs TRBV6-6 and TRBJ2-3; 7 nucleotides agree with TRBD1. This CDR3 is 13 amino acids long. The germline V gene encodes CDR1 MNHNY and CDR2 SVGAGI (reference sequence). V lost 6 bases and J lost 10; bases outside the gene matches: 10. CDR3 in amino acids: CASRAEQGSAQYF. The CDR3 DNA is TGTGCCAGCAGAGCCGAACAGGGGTCTGCGCAGTATTTT.

In DNA, the CDR3 is TGTGCCAGCAGTCTGGCGGGGACAGGGCGCTATGGCTACACCTTC. This codes for CASSLAGTGRYGYTF. V is TRBV2 and J is TRBJ1-2; 9 positions agree with TRBD1. The length of the CDR3 is 15 residues. Looked up from germline, CDR1 is SNHLY and CDR2 is FYNNEI. The V gene end was trimmed by 5 bases and the J gene end by 4 bases; junction bases not matched to a gene: 8.

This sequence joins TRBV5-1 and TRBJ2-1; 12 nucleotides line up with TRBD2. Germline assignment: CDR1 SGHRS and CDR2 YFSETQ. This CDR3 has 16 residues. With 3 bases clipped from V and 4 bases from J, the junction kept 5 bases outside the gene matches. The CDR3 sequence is CASSSGLAGGYNEQFF. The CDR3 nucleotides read TGCGCCAGCAGCTCCGGGCTAGCGGGGGGGTACAATGAGCAGTTCTTC.

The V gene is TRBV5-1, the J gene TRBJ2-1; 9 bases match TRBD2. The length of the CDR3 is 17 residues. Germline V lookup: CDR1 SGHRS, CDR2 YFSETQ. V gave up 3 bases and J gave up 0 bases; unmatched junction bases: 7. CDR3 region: CASSSGTSPSSYNEQFF. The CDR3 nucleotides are TGCGCCAGCAGCTCCGGGACTAGCCCGAGCTCCTACAATGAGCAGTTCTTC. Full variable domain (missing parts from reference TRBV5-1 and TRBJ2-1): KAGVTQTPRYLIKTRGQQVTLSCSPISGHRSVSWYQQTPGQGLQFLFEYFSETQRNKGNFPGRFSGRQFSNSRSEMNVSTLELGDSALYLCASSSGTSPSSYNEQFFGPGTRLTVL.

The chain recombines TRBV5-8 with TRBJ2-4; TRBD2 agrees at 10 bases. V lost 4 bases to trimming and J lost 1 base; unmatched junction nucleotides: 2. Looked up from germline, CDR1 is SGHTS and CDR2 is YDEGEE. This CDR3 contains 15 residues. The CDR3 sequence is CASSVGLAAKNIQYF. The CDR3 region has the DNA TGTGCCAGCAGCGTGGGACTAGCGGCCAAAAACATTCAGTACTTC.

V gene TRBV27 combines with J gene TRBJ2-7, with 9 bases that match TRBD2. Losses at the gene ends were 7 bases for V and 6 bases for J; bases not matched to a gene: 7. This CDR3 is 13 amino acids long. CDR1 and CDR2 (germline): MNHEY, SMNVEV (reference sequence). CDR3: CASMLTSGFEQYF. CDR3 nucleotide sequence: TGTGCCAGCATGTTAACTAGCGGGTTCGAGCAGTACTTC.

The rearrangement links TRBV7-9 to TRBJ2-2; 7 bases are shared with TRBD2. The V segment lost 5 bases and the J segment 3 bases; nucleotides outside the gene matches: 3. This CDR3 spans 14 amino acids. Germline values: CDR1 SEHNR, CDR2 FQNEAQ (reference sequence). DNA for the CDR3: TGTGCCAGCAGCCCGGGGGGATACACCGGGGAGCTGTTTTTT. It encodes CASSPGGYTGELFF.

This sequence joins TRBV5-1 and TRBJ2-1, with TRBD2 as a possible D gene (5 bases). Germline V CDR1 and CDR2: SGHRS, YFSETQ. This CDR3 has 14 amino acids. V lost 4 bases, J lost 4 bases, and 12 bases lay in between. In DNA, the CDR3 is TGCGCCAGCAGCCCGGGGATGATGTACAATGAGCAGTTCTTC. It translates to CASSPGMMYNEQFF. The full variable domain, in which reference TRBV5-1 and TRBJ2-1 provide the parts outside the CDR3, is KAGVTQTPRYLIKTRGQQVTLSCSPISGHRSVSWYQQTPGQGLQFLFEYFSETQRNKGNFPGRFSGRQFSNSRSEMNVSTLELGDSALYLCASSPGMMYNEQFFGPGTRLTVL.

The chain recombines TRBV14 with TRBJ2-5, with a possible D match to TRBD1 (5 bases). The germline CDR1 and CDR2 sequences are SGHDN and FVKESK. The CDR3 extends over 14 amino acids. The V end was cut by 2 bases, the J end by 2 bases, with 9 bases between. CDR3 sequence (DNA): TGTGCCAGCAGCCAATACAGACAGCAAGAGACCCAGTACTTC. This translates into CASSQYRQQETQYF.

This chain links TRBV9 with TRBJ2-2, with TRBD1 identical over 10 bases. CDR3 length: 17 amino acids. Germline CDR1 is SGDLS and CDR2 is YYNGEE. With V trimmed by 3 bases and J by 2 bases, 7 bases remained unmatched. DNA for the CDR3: TGTGCCAGCAGCGATGTCCGGGACAGGGGTAACACCGGGGAGCTGTTTTTT. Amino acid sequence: CASSDVRDRGNTGELFF.

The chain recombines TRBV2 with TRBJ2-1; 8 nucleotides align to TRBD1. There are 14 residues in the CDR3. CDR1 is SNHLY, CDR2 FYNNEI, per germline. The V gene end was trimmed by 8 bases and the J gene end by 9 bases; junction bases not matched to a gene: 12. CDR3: CASPGTGVTSEQFF. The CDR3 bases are TGTGCCAGCCCGGGGACAGGTGTTACAAGTGAGCAGTTCTTC.

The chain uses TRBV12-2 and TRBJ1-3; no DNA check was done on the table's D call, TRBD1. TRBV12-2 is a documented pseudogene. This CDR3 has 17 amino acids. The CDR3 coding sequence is TGTGCAAGTCGCTTAGAACAGGGTAATTGGAAGGGAAACACCATATATTTT. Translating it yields CASRLEQGNWKGNTIYF.

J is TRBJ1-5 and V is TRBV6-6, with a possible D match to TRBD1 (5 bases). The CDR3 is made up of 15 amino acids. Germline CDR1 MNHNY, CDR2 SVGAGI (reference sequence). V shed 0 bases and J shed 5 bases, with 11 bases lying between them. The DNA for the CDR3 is TGTGCCAGCAGTTACTCGATGGGGGGTGATCAGCCCCAGCATTTT. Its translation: CASSYSMGGDQPQHF.

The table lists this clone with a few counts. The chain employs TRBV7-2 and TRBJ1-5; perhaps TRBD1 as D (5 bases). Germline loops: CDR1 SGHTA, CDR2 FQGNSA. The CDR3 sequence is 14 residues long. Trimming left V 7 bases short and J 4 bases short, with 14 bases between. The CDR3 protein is CASNFGGSNQPQHF. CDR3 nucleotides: TGTGCCAGCAACTTCGGGGGGAGTAATCAGCCCCAGCATTTT.

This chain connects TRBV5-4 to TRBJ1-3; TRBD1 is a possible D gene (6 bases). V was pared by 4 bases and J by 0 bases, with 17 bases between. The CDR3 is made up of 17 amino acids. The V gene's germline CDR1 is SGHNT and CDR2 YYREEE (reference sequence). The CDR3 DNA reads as TGTGCCAGCAGCAATCAGACAGGCCCGCTCTCTGGAAACACCATATATTTT. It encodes CASSNQTGPLSGNTIYF.

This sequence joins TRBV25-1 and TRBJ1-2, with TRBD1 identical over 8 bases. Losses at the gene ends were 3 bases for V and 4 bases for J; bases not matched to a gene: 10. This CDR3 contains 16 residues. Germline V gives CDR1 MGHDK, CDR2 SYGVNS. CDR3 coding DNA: TGTGCCAGCAGTGATTCCGACCGGACAGGGCGCTATGGCTACACCTTC. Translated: CASSDSDRTGRYGYTF.

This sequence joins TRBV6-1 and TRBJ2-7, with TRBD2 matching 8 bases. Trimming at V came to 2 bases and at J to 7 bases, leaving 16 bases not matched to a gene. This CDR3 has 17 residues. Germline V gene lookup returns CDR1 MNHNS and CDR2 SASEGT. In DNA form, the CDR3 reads TGTGCCAGCAGTGAACAAAAAGGGGGACTAGGGACTTTAGAGCAGTACTTC. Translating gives CASSEQKGGLGTLEQYF.

The CDR3 DNA sequence: TGTGCCAGCAGCTTAGCTAGCATGACAGGGGGGAGGGATGGCTACACCTTC. Encoded protein: CASSLASMTGGRDGYTF. The chain uses TRBV7-2 and TRBJ1-2; TRBD1 matches 9 bases. CDR3 length equals 17 residues. The germline CDR1 and CDR2 sequences are SGHTA and FQGNSA. V trimming: 0 bases; J trimming: 6 bases; junction bases outside the gene matches: 11. The full variable domain, rest sourced from reference TRBV7-2 and TRBJ1-2, is GAGVSQSPSNKVTEKGKDVELRCDPISGHTALYWYRQSLGQGLEFLIYFQGNSAPDKSGLPSDRFSAERTGGSVSTLTIQRTQQEDSAVYLCASSLASMTGGRDGYTFGSGTRLTVV.

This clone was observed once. CDR3 protein: CASSWEPSGDEQYF. CDR3 nucleotides: TGTGCCAGCAGCTGGGAGCCTTCTGGAGACGAGCAGTACTTC. The V and J genes are TRBV5-4 and TRBJ2-7, with a possible D match to TRBD2 (5 bases). The CDR3 runs to 14 residues. The germline gives CDR1 SGHNT, CDR2 YYREEE (reference sequence). V was shortened by 3 bases and J by 5 bases, with 15 bases between the two germline ends.

CDR3 amino acids: CASSLEGWDEQYF. DNA of the CDR3: TGTGCCAGCAGCTTAGAGGGGTGGGACGAGCAGTACTTC. The rearrangement joins TRBV7-8 to TRBJ2-7, with D perhaps matching TRBD1 (5 bases). V was shortened by 1 base and J by 5 bases, with 9 bases between the two germline ends. The CDR3 sequence is 13 residues long. Germline V CDR1 and CDR2: SGHVS, FQNEAQ.

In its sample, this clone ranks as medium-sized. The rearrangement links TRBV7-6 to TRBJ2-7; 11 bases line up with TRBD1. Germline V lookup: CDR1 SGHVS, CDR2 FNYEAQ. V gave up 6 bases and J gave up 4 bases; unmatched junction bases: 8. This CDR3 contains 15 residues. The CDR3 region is CASREGQGGRYEQYF. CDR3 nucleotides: TGTGCCAGCAGGGAGGGACAGGGGGGGAGGTACGAGCAGTACTTC.

CDR3: CAWSTQAGLGEAFF. CDR3 sequence (DNA): TGTGCCTGGAGTACACAGGCCGGGTTGGGTGAAGCTTTCTTT. The V call is TRBV30, the J call TRBJ1-1; maybe TRBD1 (5 bases). The CDR3 is 14 residues long. The germline CDR1 and CDR2 sequences are GTSNPN and SVGIG (reference sequence). Trimming pared 2 bases from V and 7 bases from J, leaving 17 bases between.

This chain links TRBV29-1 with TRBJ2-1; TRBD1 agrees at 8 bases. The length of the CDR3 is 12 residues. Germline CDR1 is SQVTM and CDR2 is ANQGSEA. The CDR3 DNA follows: TGCACCGGACAGGGAGCCTACAATGAGCAGTTCTTC. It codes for CTGQGAYNEQFF.

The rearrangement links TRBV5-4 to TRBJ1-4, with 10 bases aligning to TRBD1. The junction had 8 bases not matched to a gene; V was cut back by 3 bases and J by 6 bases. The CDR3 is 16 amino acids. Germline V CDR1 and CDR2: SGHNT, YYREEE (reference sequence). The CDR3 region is CASSSRDRGGDEKLFF. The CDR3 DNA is TGTGCCAGCAGCTCTCGGGACAGGGGAGGGGATGAAAAACTGTTTTTT.

The chain's CDR3 is CASSYPGHTDTQYF. The CDR3 DNA reads as TGTGCCAGCAGTTACCCAGGGCACACAGATACGCAGTATTTT. The chain employs TRBV6-6 and TRBJ2-3; possibly TRBD1 for D (5 bases). The V and J ends lost 2 bases and 2 bases respectively, with 8 bases between them. This CDR3 spans 14 amino acids. Germline values: CDR1 MNHNY, CDR2 SVGAGI (reference sequence).

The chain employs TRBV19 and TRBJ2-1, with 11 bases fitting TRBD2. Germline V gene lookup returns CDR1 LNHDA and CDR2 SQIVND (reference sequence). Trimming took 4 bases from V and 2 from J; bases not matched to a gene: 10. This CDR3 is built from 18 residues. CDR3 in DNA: TGTGCCAGTAGTAAGGGACTAGCGGAGCCCTCACCCTACAATGAGCAGTTCTTC. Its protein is CASSKGLAEPSPYNEQFF. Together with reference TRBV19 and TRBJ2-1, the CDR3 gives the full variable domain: DGGITQSPKYLFRKEGQNVTLSCEQNLNHDAMYWYRQDPGQGLRLIYYSQIVNDFQKGDIAEGYSVSREKKESFPLTVTSAQKNPTAFYLCASSKGLAEPSPYNEQFFGPGTRLTVL.

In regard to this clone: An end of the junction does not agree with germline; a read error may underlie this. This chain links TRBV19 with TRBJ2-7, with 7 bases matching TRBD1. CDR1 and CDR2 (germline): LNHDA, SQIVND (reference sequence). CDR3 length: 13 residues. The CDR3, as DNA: TGCCTCCGTCCGGGACAGTGTATAAACGAGCAGTACTTC. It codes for CLRPGQCINEQYF. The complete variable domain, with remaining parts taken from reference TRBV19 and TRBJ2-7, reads DGGITQSPKYLFRKEGQNVTLSCEQNLNHDAMYWYRQDPGQGLRLIYYSQIVNDFQKGDIAEGYSVSREKKESFPLTVTSAQKNPTAFYLCLRPGQCINEQYFGPGTRLTVT.

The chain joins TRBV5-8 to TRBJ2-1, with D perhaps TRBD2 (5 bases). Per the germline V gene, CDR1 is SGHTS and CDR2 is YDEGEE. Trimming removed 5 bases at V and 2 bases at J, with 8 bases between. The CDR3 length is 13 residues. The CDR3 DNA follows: TGTGCCAGCAGGAGGGTCCCCTACAATGAGCAGTTCTTC. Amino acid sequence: CASRRVPYNEQFF. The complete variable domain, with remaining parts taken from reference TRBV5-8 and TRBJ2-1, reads EAGVTQSPTHLIKTRGQQATLRCSPISGHTSVYWYQQALGLGLQFLLWYDEGEERNRGNFPPRFSGRQFPNYSSELNVNALELEDSALYLCASRRVPYNEQFFGPGTRLTVL.

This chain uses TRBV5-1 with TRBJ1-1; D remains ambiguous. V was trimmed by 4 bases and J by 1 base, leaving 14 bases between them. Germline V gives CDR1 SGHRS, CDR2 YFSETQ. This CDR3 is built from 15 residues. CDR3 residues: CASSLDGSRNTEAFF. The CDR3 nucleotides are TGCGCCAGCAGCCTCGACGGGAGTCGGAACACTGAAGCTTTCTTT.

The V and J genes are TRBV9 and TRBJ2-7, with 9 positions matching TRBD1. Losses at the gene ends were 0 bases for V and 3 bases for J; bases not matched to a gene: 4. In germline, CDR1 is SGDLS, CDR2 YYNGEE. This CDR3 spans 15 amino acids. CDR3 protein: CASSVEGGQGYEQYF. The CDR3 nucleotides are TGTGCCAGCAGCGTAGAAGGGGGACAGGGCTACGAGCAGTACTTC.